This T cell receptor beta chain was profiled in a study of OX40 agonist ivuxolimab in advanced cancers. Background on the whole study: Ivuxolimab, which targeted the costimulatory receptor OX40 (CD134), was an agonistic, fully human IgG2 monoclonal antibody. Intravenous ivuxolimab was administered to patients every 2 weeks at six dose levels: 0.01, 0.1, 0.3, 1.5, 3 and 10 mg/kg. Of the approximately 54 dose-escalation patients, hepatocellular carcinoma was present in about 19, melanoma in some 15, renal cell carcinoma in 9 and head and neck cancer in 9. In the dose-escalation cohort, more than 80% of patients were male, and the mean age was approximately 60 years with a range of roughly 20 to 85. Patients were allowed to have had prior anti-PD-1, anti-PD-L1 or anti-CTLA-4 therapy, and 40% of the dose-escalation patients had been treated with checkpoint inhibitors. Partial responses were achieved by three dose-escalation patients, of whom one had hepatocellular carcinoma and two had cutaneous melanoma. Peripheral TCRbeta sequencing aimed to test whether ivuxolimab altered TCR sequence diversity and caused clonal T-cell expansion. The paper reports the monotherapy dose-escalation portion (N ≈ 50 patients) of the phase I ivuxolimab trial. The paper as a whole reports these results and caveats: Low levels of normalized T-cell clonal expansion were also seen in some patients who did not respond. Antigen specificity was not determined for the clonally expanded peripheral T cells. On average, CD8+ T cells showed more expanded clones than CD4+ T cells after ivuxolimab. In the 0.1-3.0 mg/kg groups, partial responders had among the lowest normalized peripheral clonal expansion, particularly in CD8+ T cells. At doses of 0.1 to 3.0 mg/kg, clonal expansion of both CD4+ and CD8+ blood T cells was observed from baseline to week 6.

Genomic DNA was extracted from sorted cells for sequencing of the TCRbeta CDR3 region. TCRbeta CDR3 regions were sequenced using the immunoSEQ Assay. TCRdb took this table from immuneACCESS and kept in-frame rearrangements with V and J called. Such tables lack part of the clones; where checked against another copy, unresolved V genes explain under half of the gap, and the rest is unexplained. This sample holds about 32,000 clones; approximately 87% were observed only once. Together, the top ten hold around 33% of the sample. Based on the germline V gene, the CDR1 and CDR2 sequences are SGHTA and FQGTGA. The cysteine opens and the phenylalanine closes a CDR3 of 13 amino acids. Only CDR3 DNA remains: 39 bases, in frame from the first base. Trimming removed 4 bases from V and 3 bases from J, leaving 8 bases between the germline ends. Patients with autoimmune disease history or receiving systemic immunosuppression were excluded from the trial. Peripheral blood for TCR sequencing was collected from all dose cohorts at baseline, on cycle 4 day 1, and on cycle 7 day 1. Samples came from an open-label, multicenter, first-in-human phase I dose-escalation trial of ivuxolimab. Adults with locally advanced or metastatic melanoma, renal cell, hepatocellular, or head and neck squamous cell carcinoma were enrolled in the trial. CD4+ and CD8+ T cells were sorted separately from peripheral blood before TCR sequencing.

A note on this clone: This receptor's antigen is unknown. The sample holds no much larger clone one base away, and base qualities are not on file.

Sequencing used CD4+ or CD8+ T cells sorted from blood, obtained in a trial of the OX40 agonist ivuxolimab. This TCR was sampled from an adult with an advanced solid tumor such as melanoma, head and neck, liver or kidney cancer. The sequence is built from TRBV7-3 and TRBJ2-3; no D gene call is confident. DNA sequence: TGTGCCAGCAGCTGGGCCCCGACAGATACGCAGTATTTT. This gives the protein CASSWAPTDTQYF. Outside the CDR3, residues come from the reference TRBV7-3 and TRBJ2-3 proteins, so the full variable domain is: GAGVSQTPSNKVTEKGKYVELRCDPISGHTALYWYRQSLGQGPEFLIYFQGTGAADDSGLPNDRFFAVRPEGSVSTLKIQRTERGDSAVYLCASSWAPTDTQYFGPGTRLTVL.